A selection of T cell receptor beta chains follows, all from one sample in a study of shared clonotypes between healthy human individuals. This table comes from immunoSEQ multiplex PCR, and its TCRdb copy is limited to in-frame clones, with some not included. The sample holds under 2,000,000 clones, less than 95% seen once. Material: naive CD8+ T cells sorted from blood. The receptor set was obtained from a man between 18 and 35 years old in good health. Each CDR3 is given with its conserved first and last residue. The D gene is left open where the match is weak. Size is omitted from some rows. Given values are once, few, many or a class for expanded clones.

v_gene: TRBV4-3
j_gene: TRBJ2-7
abundance: NA
d_gene: TRBD2
CDR3aa: CASSEGLAGVYEQYF
CDR3nt: TGCGCCAGCAGCGAAGGACTAGCGGGAGTCTACGAGCAGTACTTC

v_gene: TRBV27
j_gene: TRBJ2-7
abundance: NA
d_gene: NA
CDR3aa: CASSLVAAPYEQYF
CDR3nt: TGTGCCAGCAGTTTAGTAGCGGCCCCCTACGAGCAGTACTTC

v_gene: TRBV19
j_gene: TRBJ2-5
abundance: NA
d_gene: NA
CDR3aa: CASSGGRIQETQYF
CDR3nt: TGTGCCAGTAGTGGGGGACGTATCCAAGAGACCCAGTACTTC

v_gene: TRBV9
j_gene: TRBJ2-7
abundance: once
d_gene: NA
CDR3aa: CASSVGAGSDEQYF
CDR3nt: TGTGCCAGCAGCGTAGGGGCAGGATCCGACGAGCAGTACTTC

v_gene: TRBV9
j_gene: TRBJ2-1
abundance: few
d_gene: NA
CDR3aa: CASSVEESSYNEQFF
CDR3nt: TGTGCCAGCAGCGTAGAGGAGAGCTCCTACAATGAGCAGTTCTTC

v_gene: TRBV27
j_gene: TRBJ2-3
abundance: NA
d_gene: NA
CDR3aa: CATRKDTQYF
CDR3nt: TGTGCCACCAGGAAAGATACGCAGTATTTT

v_gene: TRBV29-1
j_gene: TRBJ2-3
abundance: once
d_gene: TRBD1
CDR3aa: CSVVFAGTAQDTQYF
CDR3nt: TGCAGCGTTGTTTTTGCAGGGACAGCACAAGATACGCAGTATTTT

v_gene: TRBV27
j_gene: TRBJ2-7
abundance: NA
d_gene: NA
CDR3aa: CASSLGRGNLLEQYF
CDR3nt: TGTGCCAGCAGTTTGGGGAGGGGGAACCTCCTGGAGCAGTACTTC

v_gene: TRBV11-2
j_gene: TRBJ2-7
abundance: NA
d_gene: NA
CDR3aa: CASSLAGDSYEQYF
CDR3nt: TGTGCCAGCAGCTTAGCGGGGGACTCCTACGAGCAGTACTTC

v_gene: TRBV28
j_gene: TRBJ1-1
abundance: NA
d_gene: TRBD1
CDR3aa: CASSFGTGATEAFF
CDR3nt: TGTGCCAGCAGCTTCGGGACAGGGGCCACTGAAGCTTTCTTT

v_gene: TRBV6-6
j_gene: TRBJ1-4
abundance: NA
d_gene: TRBD1
CDR3aa: CASGTGSEKLFF
CDR3nt: TGTGCCAGCGGGACAGGGAGTGAAAAACTGTTTTTT

v_gene: TRBV7-2
j_gene: TRBJ2-7
abundance: once
d_gene: NA
CDR3aa: CASSSRTDGSYEQYF
CDR3nt: TGTGCCAGCAGCTCAAGGACAGATGGCTCCTACGAGCAGTACTTC

v_gene: TRBV5-6
j_gene: TRBJ2-7
abundance: once
d_gene: TRBD1
CDR3aa: CASSFEPGQLYEQYF
CDR3nt: TGTGCCAGCAGCTTCGAACCGGGACAGCTCTACGAGCAGTACTTC

v_gene: TRBV28
j_gene: TRBJ1-1
abundance: NA
d_gene: NA
CDR3aa: CASSFGRLNTEAFF
CDR3nt: TGTGCCAGCAGTTTTGGACGGTTGAACACTGAAGCTTTCTTT

v_gene: TRBV6-6
j_gene: TRBJ1-4
abundance: once
d_gene: TRBD1
CDR3aa: CASGDSNEKLFF
CDR3nt: TGTGCCAGCGGGGACAGTAATGAAAAACTGTTTTTT

v_gene: TRBV7-9
j_gene: TRBJ2-3
abundance: NA
d_gene: TRBD1
CDR3aa: CASRPRGQVADTQYF
CDR3nt: TGTGCCAGCAGACCAAGGGGGCAAGTTGCAGATACGCAGTATTTT

v_gene: TRBV27
j_gene: TRBJ2-6
abundance: NA
d_gene: NA
CDR3aa: CASSLNTYSGANVLTF
CDR3nt: TGTGCCAGCAGTTTAAATACTTACTCTGGGGCCAACGTCCTGACTTTC

v_gene: TRBV11-2
j_gene: TRBJ2-4
abundance: NA
d_gene: NA
CDR3aa: CASSLDGSGSKNIQYF
CDR3nt: TGTGCCAGCAGCTTAGATGGGTCCGGGAGTAAAAACATTCAGTACTTC

v_gene: TRBV5-1
j_gene: TRBJ1-1
abundance: NA
d_gene: TRBD1
CDR3aa: CASSPGGAVAFF
CDR3nt: TGCGCCAGCTCTCCAGGGGGCGCGGTAGCTTTCTTT

v_gene: TRBV9
j_gene: TRBJ2-1
abundance: NA
d_gene: TRBD2
CDR3aa: CASSVGTSGSNEQFF
CDR3nt: TGTGCCAGCAGCGTTGGGACTAGCGGGAGCAATGAGCAGTTCTTC

v_gene: TRBV6-1
j_gene: TRBJ2-7
abundance: NA
d_gene: NA
CDR3aa: CASSDRGTYPYEQYF
CDR3nt: TGTGCCAGCAGTGATCGGGGGACCTATCCCTACGAGCAGTACTTC

v_gene: TRBV6-1
j_gene: TRBJ2-1
abundance: NA
d_gene: NA
CDR3aa: CASSELAQFF
CDR3nt: TGTGCCAGCAGTGAACTAGCCCAGTTCTTC

v_gene: TRBV5-1
j_gene: TRBJ2-2
abundance: NA
d_gene: NA
CDR3aa: CASSWGQNTGELFF
CDR3nt: TGCGCCAGCAGCTGGGGACAGAACACCGGGGAGCTGTTTTTT

v_gene: TRBV2
j_gene: TRBJ2-2
abundance: NA
d_gene: NA
CDR3aa: CASGQTNTGELFF
CDR3nt: TGTGCCAGTGGACAGACCAACACCGGGGAGCTGTTTTTT

v_gene: TRBV6-1
j_gene: TRBJ1-2
abundance: NA
d_gene: TRBD1
CDR3aa: CATEGQLYGYTF
CDR3nt: TGTGCCACCGAGGGACAGCTCTATGGCTACACCTTC

v_gene: TRBV11-2
j_gene: TRBJ2-4
abundance: NA
d_gene: NA
CDR3aa: CASSYTGYLVDIQYF
CDR3nt: TGTGCCAGCAGCTACACAGGGTACCTTGTAGACATTCAGTACTTC

v_gene: TRBV11-2
j_gene: TRBJ2-7
abundance: NA
d_gene: NA
CDR3aa: CASSLLRDRQYF
CDR3nt: TGTGCCAGCAGCTTATTAAGGGATCGGCAGTACTTC

v_gene: TRBV7-9
j_gene: TRBJ2-7
abundance: NA
d_gene: TRBD1
CDR3aa: CASSSTTGAGYEQYF
CDR3nt: TGTGCCAGCAGCTCAACGACAGGGGCCGGATACGAGCAGTACTTC

v_gene: TRBV2
j_gene: TRBJ1-6
abundance: NA
d_gene: NA
CDR3aa: CASIYGWNSPLHF
CDR3nt: TGTGCCAGCATATACGGGTGGAATTCACCCCTCCACTTT

v_gene: TRBV2
j_gene: TRBJ2-3
abundance: NA
d_gene: TRBD2
CDR3aa: CASGPSGTTDTQYF
CDR3nt: TGTGCCAGCGGCCCTAGCGGGACTACAGATACGCAGTATTTT

v_gene: TRBV15
j_gene: TRBJ2-4
abundance: NA
d_gene: TRBD2
CDR3aa: CATSRTSEAFVIQYF
CDR3nt: TGTGCCACCAGCAGGACTAGCGAGGCGTTTGTCATTCAGTACTTC

v_gene: TRBV5-5
j_gene: TRBJ2-7
abundance: NA
d_gene: TRBD1
CDR3aa: CASSLPPGQGGYEQYF
CDR3nt: TGTGCCAGCAGCTTGCCACCGGGACAGGGCGGGTACGAGCAGTACTTC

v_gene: TRBV10-1
j_gene: TRBJ2-3
abundance: NA
d_gene: NA
CDR3aa: CASSETWAPTDTQYF
CDR3nt: TGCGCCAGCAGTGAGACGTGGGCCCCCACAGATACGCAGTATTTT

v_gene: TRBV27
j_gene: TRBJ2-3
abundance: NA
d_gene: TRBD1
CDR3aa: CASSLSTGGTQYF
CDR3nt: TGTGCCAGCAGTTTATCGACAGGGGGTACGCAGTATTTT

v_gene: TRBV6-6
j_gene: TRBJ2-7
abundance: once
d_gene: TRBD2
CDR3aa: CASSYGGAGHEQYF
CDR3nt: TGTGCCAGCAGTTACGGGGGAGCGGGGCACGAGCAGTACTTC

v_gene: TRBV7-9
j_gene: TRBJ2-1
abundance: NA
d_gene: NA
CDR3aa: CASSTGGSSNEQFF
CDR3nt: TGTGCCAGCAGCACGGGTGGTAGCTCCAATGAGCAGTTCTTC

v_gene: TRBV4-1
j_gene: TRBJ1-1
abundance: once
d_gene: NA
CDR3aa: CASSARTENTEAFF
CDR3nt: TGCGCCAGCAGCGCCCGAACAGAGAACACTGAAGCTTTCTTT

v_gene: TRBV14
j_gene: TRBJ1-1
abundance: NA
d_gene: NA
CDR3aa: CASSLVSMFDTEAFF
CDR3nt: TGTGCCAGCAGCCTTGTTTCCATGTTCGACACTGAAGCTTTCTTT

v_gene: TRBV15
j_gene: TRBJ2-7
abundance: NA
d_gene: NA
CDR3aa: CATSKDYASEQYF
CDR3nt: TGTGCCACCAGCAAAGACTACGCGTCCGAGCAGTACTTC

v_gene: TRBV27
j_gene: TRBJ2-7
abundance: NA
d_gene: TRBD2
CDR3aa: CASSSQTSGTPYEQYF
CDR3nt: TGTGCCAGCAGCTCCCAAACTAGCGGGACCCCCTACGAGCAGTACTTC

v_gene: TRBV6-6
j_gene: TRBJ2-5
abundance: NA
d_gene: NA
CDR3aa: CASILKLGWETQYF
CDR3nt: TGTGCCAGCATTCTTAAATTGGGGTGGGAGACCCAGTACTTC

v_gene: TRBV7-9
j_gene: TRBJ1-1
abundance: NA
d_gene: TRBD1
CDR3aa: CASSLGQGNTEAFF
CDR3nt: TGTGCCAGCAGCCTCGGACAGGGAAACACTGAAGCTTTCTTT